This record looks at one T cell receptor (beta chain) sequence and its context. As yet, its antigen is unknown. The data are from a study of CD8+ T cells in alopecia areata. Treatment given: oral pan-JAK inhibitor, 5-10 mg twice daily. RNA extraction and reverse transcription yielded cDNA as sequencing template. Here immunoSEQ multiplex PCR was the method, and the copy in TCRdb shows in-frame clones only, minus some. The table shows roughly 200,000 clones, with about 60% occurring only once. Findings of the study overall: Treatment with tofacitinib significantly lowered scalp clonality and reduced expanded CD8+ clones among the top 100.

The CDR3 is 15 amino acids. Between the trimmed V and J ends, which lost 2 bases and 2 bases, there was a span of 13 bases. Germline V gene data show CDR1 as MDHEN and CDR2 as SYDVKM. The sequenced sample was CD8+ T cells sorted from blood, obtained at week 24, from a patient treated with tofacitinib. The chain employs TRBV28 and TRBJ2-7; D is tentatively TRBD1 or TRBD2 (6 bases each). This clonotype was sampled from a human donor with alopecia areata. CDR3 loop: CASSLRGVEAYEQYF. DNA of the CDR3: TGTGCCAGCAGTTTAAGGGGGGTGGAGGCCTACGAGCAGTACTTC.